This entry concerns a single T cell receptor (beta chain). Its target is unknown. Primers: 60 Vbeta forward and 13 Jbeta reverse. Produced via immunoSEQ multiplex PCR; TCRdb's table is partial and in-frame only. The data contain roughly 100,000 clones, about 16% of them seen just once; the ten biggest clones take up roughly 0.79%. The data originate from a study of cytomegalovirus exposure and HLA in healthy donors. Study-wide points: Cytomegalovirus-associated TCR beta chains were listed, numbering approximately 150.

CDR1 and CDR2 (germline): WNHNN, SYGVQD (reference sequence). V lost 4 bases, J lost 4 bases, and 8 bases stayed unmatched. CDR3 length: 15 residues. The gene calls are TRBV10-1 and TRBJ1-1; TRBD1 agrees at 8 bases. The clonotype originates from a female donor in good health and CMV-seronegative. The sample taken for sequencing was PBMCs. CDR3 DNA sequence: TGCGCCAGCAGTGCCGGACAGGGTTTGGGCACTGAAGCTTTCTTT. Residues: CASSAGQGLGTEAFF.